A selection of T cell receptor beta chains follows, all from one sample in a study of response to subunit inactivated influenza vaccine. One entry per CDR3 protein results from TCRdb running MiXCR on the RT-PCR reads. The sample includes about 240,000 distinct CDR3 sequences, 10% to 15% of them seen just once. Sequencing used non-naive T cells sorted from PBMCs, obtained about 14 days before vaccination. The receptors shown here come from a man over 45 who received an inactivated influenza vaccine. The CDR3 runs from the conserved cysteine through the conserved F or W. The D gene is left open where the match is weak. The listing skips clone size in some rows; elsewhere it reads once, few, many or a size class.

d_gene: NA; v_gene: TRBV6-5; len: 11; j_gene: TRBJ2-7; abundance: few; CDR3aa: CASMRRDEQYF; CDR3nt: TGTGCCAGCATGCGAAGGGACGAGCAGTACTTC
d_gene: TRBD1; v_gene: TRBV28; len: 16; j_gene: TRBJ2-1; abundance: NA; CDR3aa: CASSPGAHRGINEQFF; CDR3nt: TGTGCCAGCAGCCCTGGGGCACACAGGGGGATCAATGAGCAGTTCTTC
d_gene: TRBD1; v_gene: TRBV9; len: 14; j_gene: TRBJ2-1; abundance: few; CDR3aa: CASSVRQGWNEQFF; CDR3nt: TGTGCCAGCAGCGTAAGACAGGGGTGGAATGAGCAGTTCTTC
d_gene: NA; v_gene: TRBV6-5; len: 12; j_gene: TRBJ1-4; abundance: NA; CDR3aa: CASSSRYGQLFF; CDR3nt: TGTGCCAGCAGTTCGCGCTACGGGCAACTGTTTTTT
d_gene: TRBD1; v_gene: TRBV5-1; len: 15; j_gene: TRBJ1-1; abundance: many; CDR3aa: CASSWTGSDNTEAFF; CDR3nt: TGCGCCAGCAGCTGGACAGGGAGTGATAACACTGAAGCTTTCTTT
d_gene: TRBD2; v_gene: TRBV20-1; len: 14; j_gene: TRBJ2-7; abundance: NA; CDR3aa: CSAKRREGAYEQYF; CDR3nt: TGCAGTGCTAAAAGACGGGAGGGAGCCTACGAGCAGTACTTC
d_gene: NA; v_gene: TRBV5-1; len: 14; j_gene: TRBJ1-1; abundance: many; CDR3aa: CASSFGGANTEAFF; CDR3nt: TGCGCCAGCAGCTTCGGGGGCGCGAACACTGAAGCTTTCTTT
d_gene: TRBD1; v_gene: TRBV9; len: 13; j_gene: TRBJ2-1; abundance: few; CDR3aa: CASAGQGYNEQFF; CDR3nt: TGTGCCAGCGCCGGACAGGGTTACAATGAGCAGTTCTTC
d_gene: NA; v_gene: TRBV7-2; len: 14; j_gene: TRBJ1-2; abundance: many; CDR3aa: CACRGTPTNYGYTF; CDR3nt: TGTGCCTGCCGTGGAACACCAACTAACTATGGCTACACCTTC
d_gene: NA; v_gene: TRBV19; len: 13; j_gene: TRBJ1-6; abundance: NA; CDR3aa: CASSIQGNSPLHF; CDR3nt: TGTGCCAGTAGTATACAGGGGAATTCACCCCTCCACTTT
d_gene: NA; v_gene: TRBV20-1; len: 15; j_gene: TRBJ2-7; abundance: few; CDR3aa: CSAGGHVGSSYEQYF; CDR3nt: TGCAGTGCTGGAGGACATGTGGGGAGCTCCTACGAGCAGTACTTC
d_gene: NA; v_gene: TRBV7-2; len: 11; j_gene: TRBJ2-4; abundance: NA; CDR3aa: CASSSGVIQYF; CDR3nt: TGTGCCAGCAGCTCAGGGGTCATTCAGTACTTC
d_gene: NA; v_gene: TRBV11-1; len: 19; j_gene: TRBJ2-1; abundance: NA; CDR3aa: CASSLALAFLATVGNEQFF; CDR3nt: TGTGCCAGCAGCTTAGCGCTGGCATTCCTAGCGACGGTGGGAAATGAGCAGTTCTTC
d_gene: TRBD2; v_gene: TRBV29-1; len: 12; j_gene: TRBJ2-7; abundance: NA; CDR3aa: CSARGGRYEQYF; CDR3nt: TGCAGCGCACGGGGGGGACGCTACGAGCAGTACTTC
d_gene: NA; v_gene: TRBV28; len: 13; j_gene: TRBJ1-2; abundance: few; CDR3aa: CASSLRGTYGYTF; CDR3nt: TGTGCCAGCAGTTTACGGGGGACCTATGGCTACACCTTC
d_gene: NA; v_gene: TRBV18; len: 15; j_gene: TRBJ2-7; abundance: NA; CDR3aa: CASSPPGRHSYEQYF; CDR3nt: TGTGCCAGCTCACCACCCGGGCGGCATTCCTACGAGCAGTACTTC
d_gene: NA; v_gene: TRBV28; len: 16; j_gene: TRBJ1-2; abundance: few; CDR3aa: CASTPTQGLVNYGYTF; CDR3nt: TGTGCCAGCACTCCTACCCAGGGGCTGGTTAACTATGGCTACACCTTC
d_gene: NA; v_gene: TRBV15; len: 16; j_gene: TRBJ1-5; abundance: NA; CDR3aa: CATSRDSGQGFQPQHF; CDR3nt: TGTGCCACCAGCAGAGATTCGGGTCAGGGGTTTCAGCCCCAGCATTTT
d_gene: TRBD1; v_gene: TRBV11-1; len: 19; j_gene: TRBJ1-3; abundance: many; CDR3aa: CASSIWLLTGVSSGNTIYF; CDR3nt: TGTGCCAGCAGTATCTGGCTACTGACAGGGGTCTCCTCTGGAAACACCATATATTTT
d_gene: NA; v_gene: TRBV12-3/TRBV12-4; len: 15; j_gene: TRBJ1-1; abundance: NA; CDR3aa: CASSLAPGAGTEAFF; CDR3nt: TGTGCCAGCAGTTTAGCGCCAGGGGCAGGGACTGAAGCTTTCTTT
d_gene: NA; v_gene: TRBV20-1; len: 16; j_gene: TRBJ2-2; abundance: many; CDR3aa: CSARDAGQHNTGELFF; CDR3nt: TGCAGTGCTAGAGACGCGGGACAGCACAACACCGGGGAGCTGTTTTTT
d_gene: TRBD1; v_gene: TRBV30; len: 16; j_gene: TRBJ1-2; abundance: NA; CDR3aa: CAWNSGTGGAGDGYTF; CDR3nt: TGTGCCTGGAACTCCGGGACAGGGGGCGCTGGGGATGGCTACACCTTC
d_gene: NA; v_gene: TRBV5-8; len: 14; j_gene: TRBJ2-5; abundance: many; CDR3aa: CASSSRVIQETQYF; CDR3nt: TGTGCCAGCAGCTCCCGGGTTATCCAAGAGACCCAGTACTTC
d_gene: NA; v_gene: TRBV20-1; len: 11; j_gene: TRBJ2-5; abundance: NA; CDR3aa: CSAGGQETQYF; CDR3nt: TGCAGTGCTGGGGGTCAAGAGACCCAGTACTTC
d_gene: TRBD2; v_gene: TRBV24-1; len: 16; j_gene: TRBJ2-3; abundance: many; CDR3aa: CATASLAGGSRDTQYF; CDR3nt: TGTGCCACCGCATCTCTAGCGGGAGGATCGCGAGATACGCAGTATTTT
d_gene: NA; v_gene: TRBV6-1; len: 14; j_gene: TRBJ2-2; abundance: NA; CDR3aa: CASRPDVGTGELFF; CDR3nt: TGTGCCAGCAGACCGGACGTCGGTACCGGGGAGCTGTTTTTT
d_gene: NA; v_gene: TRBV10-3; len: 13; j_gene: TRBJ2-5; abundance: NA; CDR3aa: CAISDGSQETQYF; CDR3nt: TGTGCCATCAGTGACGGCAGTCAAGAGACCCAGTACTTC
d_gene: TRBD1; v_gene: TRBV14; len: 17; j_gene: TRBJ1-4; abundance: NA; CDR3aa: CASSRLGQLATNEKLFF; CDR3nt: TGTGCCAGCAGCCGTTTGGGACAGCTAGCAACTAATGAAAAACTGTTTTTT
d_gene: NA; v_gene: TRBV10-3; len: 14; j_gene: TRBJ1-3; abundance: many; CDR3aa: CAISEVATGNTIYF; CDR3nt: TGTGCCATCAGTGAAGTAGCAACTGGAAACACCATATATTTT
d_gene: NA; v_gene: TRBV10-3; len: 15; j_gene: TRBJ2-1; abundance: few; CDR3aa: CAISESQGPHNEQFF; CDR3nt: TGTGCCATCAGTGAGTCCCAGGGCCCCCACAATGAGCAGTTCTTC
d_gene: TRBD2; v_gene: TRBV4-1; len: 21; j_gene: TRBJ2-1; abundance: few; CDR3aa: CASSQDSIELAGAMGYNEQFF; CDR3nt: TGCGCCAGCAGCCAAGATAGTATTGAGCTAGCGGGAGCGATGGGCTACAATGAGCAGTTCTTC
d_gene: TRBD1; v_gene: TRBV5-5; len: 16; j_gene: TRBJ2-4; abundance: few; CDR3aa: CASSLRSDRGANIQYF; CDR3nt: TGTGCCAGCAGCTTGCGTTCCGACAGGGGGGCTAACATTCAGTACTTC
d_gene: NA; v_gene: TRBV9; len: 15; j_gene: TRBJ2-2; abundance: many; CDR3aa: CASSVGGLNTGELFF; CDR3nt: TGTGCCAGCAGCGTAGGTGGGCTTAACACCGGGGAGCTGTTTTTT
d_gene: NA; v_gene: TRBV7-8; len: 16; j_gene: TRBJ2-7; abundance: few; CDR3aa: CASSLEPPSSSYEQYF; CDR3nt: TGTGCCAGCAGCTTAGAACCACCTTCCAGCTCCTACGAGCAGTACTTC
d_gene: NA; v_gene: TRBV15; len: 14; j_gene: TRBJ1-4; abundance: NA; CDR3aa: CATTTSRRAEKLFF; CDR3nt: TGTGCCACCACCACCTCTCGGAGGGCTGAAAAACTGTTTTTT
d_gene: NA; v_gene: TRBV7-6; len: 13; j_gene: TRBJ2-7; abundance: NA; CDR3aa: CASSLGSGSEQYF; CDR3nt: TGTGCCAGCAGCTTAGGGTCGGGTTCCGAGCAGTACTTC
d_gene: NA; v_gene: TRBV12-3/TRBV12-4; len: 13; j_gene: TRBJ2-1; abundance: many; CDR3aa: CASSPRVSGEQFF; CDR3nt: TGTGCCAGCAGTCCGAGGGTGAGCGGTGAGCAGTTCTTC
d_gene: TRBD2; v_gene: TRBV20-1; len: 17; j_gene: TRBJ2-3; abundance: many; CDR3aa: CSASTDMTSGEADTQYF; CDR3nt: TGCAGTGCTTCCACAGACATGACTAGCGGGGAAGCAGATACGCAGTATTTT
d_gene: TRBD1; v_gene: TRBV6-1; len: 14; j_gene: TRBJ1-6; abundance: few; CDR3aa: CASRPDRGPSPLHF; CDR3nt: TGTGCCAGCAGGCCGGACAGGGGGCCTTCACCCCTCCACTTT
d_gene: NA; v_gene: TRBV7-9; len: 16; j_gene: TRBJ2-3; abundance: NA; CDR3aa: CASSLNGWGVTDTQYF; CDR3nt: TGTGCCAGCAGCTTAAACGGCTGGGGGGTAACAGATACGCAGTATTTT
d_gene: NA; v_gene: TRBV11-2; len: 15; j_gene: TRBJ1-1; abundance: few; CDR3aa: CASSFTDKVNTEAFF; CDR3nt: TGTGCCAGCAGCTTTACAGACAAGGTGAACACTGAAGCTTTCTTT
d_gene: NA; v_gene: TRBV7-7; len: 15; j_gene: TRBJ2-5; abundance: many; CDR3aa: CASSRSGTQRETQYF; CDR3nt: TGTGCCAGCAGCCGATCCGGGACTCAAAGAGAGACCCAGTACTTC
d_gene: NA; v_gene: TRBV6-1; len: 14; j_gene: TRBJ1-3; abundance: few; CDR3aa: CASSVVLFGNTIYF; CDR3nt: TGTGCCAGCAGTGTCGTGTTGTTTGGAAACACCATATATTTT
d_gene: NA; v_gene: TRBV20-1; len: 15; j_gene: TRBJ1-6; abundance: few; CDR3aa: CSANTPGADNSPLHF; CDR3nt: TGCAGTGCAAACACCCCCGGGGCCGATAATTCACCCCTCCACTTT
d_gene: NA; v_gene: TRBV12-3/TRBV12-4; len: 15; j_gene: TRBJ1-4; abundance: few; CDR3aa: CASSPMGLNNEKLFF; CDR3nt: TGTGCCAGCAGTCCAATGGGACTGAACAATGAAAAACTGTTTTTT
d_gene: NA; v_gene: TRBV11-2; len: 17; j_gene: TRBJ2-5; abundance: few; CDR3aa: CASSLLGGGRDPETQYF; CDR3nt: TGTGCCAGCAGCTTGTTGGGAGGTGGCAGGGACCCAGAGACCCAGTACTTC
d_gene: NA; v_gene: TRBV7-8; len: 15; j_gene: TRBJ2-5; abundance: NA; CDR3aa: CASSTRQAVLETQYF; CDR3nt: TGTGCCAGCAGCACCCGTCAGGCGGTTCTAGAGACCCAGTACTTC
d_gene: TRBD2; v_gene: TRBV5-1; len: 17; j_gene: TRBJ2-1; abundance: NA; CDR3aa: CASSLAASGGRYNEQFF; CDR3nt: TGCGCCAGCAGCTTGGCCGCTTCGGGAGGACGGTACAATGAGCAGTTCTTC